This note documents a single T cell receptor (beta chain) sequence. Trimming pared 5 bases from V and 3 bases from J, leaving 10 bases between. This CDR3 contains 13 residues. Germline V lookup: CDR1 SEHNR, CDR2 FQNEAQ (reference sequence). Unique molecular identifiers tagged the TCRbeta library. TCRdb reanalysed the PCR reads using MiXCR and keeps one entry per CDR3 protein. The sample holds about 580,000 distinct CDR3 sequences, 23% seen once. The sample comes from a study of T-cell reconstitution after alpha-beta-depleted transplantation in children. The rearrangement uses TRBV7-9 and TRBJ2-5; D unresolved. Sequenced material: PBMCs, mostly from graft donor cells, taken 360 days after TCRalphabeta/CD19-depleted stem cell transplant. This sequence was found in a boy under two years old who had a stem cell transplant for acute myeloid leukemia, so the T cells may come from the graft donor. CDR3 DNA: TGTGCCAGCAGCGCCACCCCCAAAGAGACCCAGTACTTC. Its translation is CASSATPKETQYF.